The source of this T cell receptor beta chain is a study of T cells in Graves' hyperthyroidism and ophthalmopathy. Across the study: Before treatment of any kind, peripheral blood was taken at initial diagnosis. Overall study findings and caveats: A model of 13 V-J pairs discriminated ophthalmopathy from stable hyperthyroidism. Peripheral blood also featured most of the thyroid clonotypes expanded above 0.001.

Lactation, pregnancy, other autoimmune disease or uncontrolled infection excluded patients. Template material for amplifying TCR beta CDR3 regions consisted of RNA transcripts. The HTBI primer set drove a first-round RT-PCR of the TCR CDR3. Via MiXCR, TCRdb re-called the multiplex PCR reads, giving one row per CDR3 protein. The sample shows 550,000 to 650,000 distinct CDR3 sequences, roughly 15% of them seen only once. The V gene end was trimmed by 10 bases and the J gene end by 2 bases; junction bases not matched to a gene: 9. This CDR3 comprises 15 residues. Germline V lookup: CDR1 MNHNS, CDR2 SASEGT. This clonotype appeared many times. Antigen: not known.

The source of this sequence is a woman aged 40 to 50 with Graves' hyperthyroidism. The sequencing input was blood. The rearrangement joins TRBV6-1 to TRBJ1-2, with 11 bases fitting TRBD1. DNA for the CDR3: TGTGCCACCTCGGACAGGGGGCCGACAAACTATGGCTACACCTTC. The encoded protein is CATSDRGPTNYGYTF.